Each of the 15 T cell receptor beta chains below was sequenced from the same sample in a study of T cells after yellow fever vaccination. Each CDR3 protein is one row after TCRdb ran MiXCR on the 5' RACE reads. Of hundreds of thousands of distinct CDR3 sequences in the sample, less than 20% were seen once. Sequencing was performed on PBMCs, taken 5 to 6 days after the first yellow fever vaccination. Receptor source: a man aged 18 to 30 who received the YFV17D yellow fever vaccine.

In this sample, this clonotype turned up a few times. J is TRBJ2-5 and V is TRBV5-4, with 9 bases fitting TRBD2. This CDR3 spans 15 amino acids. In germline, CDR1 is SGHNT, CDR2 YYREEE (reference sequence). V trimming: 2 bases; J trimming: 6 bases; junction bases outside the gene matches: 8. CDR3 residues: CASSLWGGGAKTQYF. Written as DNA, the CDR3 is TGTGCCAGCAGCTTATGGGGCGGGGGGGCGAAGACCCAGTACTTC.

The chain joins TRBV2 to TRBJ2-3; D not resolved. Trimming shortened V by 0 bases and J by 6 bases, and 4 bases separated the two germline ends. The germline V gene has CDR1 SNHLY and CDR2 FYNNEI. The CDR3 is 12 amino acids. The CDR3 sequence is CASSEARDTQYF. DNA of the CDR3: TGTGCCAGCAGTGAAGCCCGGGATACGCAGTATTTT.

This sequence joins TRBV29-1 and TRBJ2-3; maybe TRBD1 (6 bases). The CDR3 length is 17 residues. Trimming removed 0 bases from V and 0 bases from J, with 16 bases in between. In germline, CDR1 is SQVTM, CDR2 ANQGSEA. Here the CDR3 DNA reads TGCAGCGTTGAAGATGGGGCACGGGACACAAGCACAGATACGCAGTATTTT. Its translation is CSVEDGARDTSTDTQYF.

This clonotype was seen more than once but under ten times. The genes are TRBV7-3 and TRBJ2-2; no firm D call. The CDR3 spans 14 residues. The germline gives CDR1 SGHTA, CDR2 FQGTGA. V was clipped by 0 bases and J by 7 bases, with 9 bases between them. The CDR3 DNA is TGTGCCAGCAGCTTAACGGGGTCTGACGGGGAGCTGTTTTTT. Protein product: CASSLTGSDGELFF.

The chain carries TRBV4-1 and TRBJ2-2; TRBD1 is a possible D gene (6 bases). Germline CDR1 reads MGHRA; CDR2 reads YSYEKL. V was cut by 0 bases and J by 7 bases, with 9 bases left in between. There are 14 residues in the CDR3. CDR3 amino acids: CASSQEGGSGELFF. In DNA, the CDR3 is TGCGCCAGCAGCCAAGAAGGGGGAAGCGGGGAGCTGTTTTTT.

The DNA of the CDR3 is TGTGCCAGCAGTTATGGAGTTATAAACGATCAGCCCCAGCATTTT. Encoded protein: CASSYGVINDQPQHF. V is TRBV6-2 or TRBV6-3 and J is TRBJ1-5; D call uncertain. The CDR3 length is 15 residues. The germline CDR1 and CDR2 sequences are MNHEY and SVGEGT. Between the trimmed V and J ends, which lost 3 bases and 5 bases, there was a span of 14 bases.

This clonotype was observed a handful of times. The V gene is TRBV5-1, the J gene TRBJ2-3; D could derive from TRBD1 or TRBD2 (6 bases each). The V gene's germline CDR1 is SGHRS and CDR2 YFSETQ. The CDR3 covers 15 residues. Trimming took off 7 bases at V and 1 base at J, with 16 bases between the two ends. The CDR3 loop reads CASVPGGPGTDTQYF. The CDR3 DNA reads TGCGCCAGCGTTCCTGGGGGGCCTGGCACAGATACGCAGTATTTT.

The chain carries TRBV5-1 and TRBJ1-6, with 7 bases that match TRBD1. Per germline, CDR1 SGHRS and CDR2 YFSETQ. Trimming at V came to 0 bases and at J to 7 bases, leaving 7 bases not matched to a gene. The CDR3 consists of 16 residues. The chain's CDR3 is CASSLGGGDSNSPLHF. The CDR3 coding sequence is TGCGCCAGCAGCTTGGGAGGGGGCGACTCAAATTCACCCCTCCACTTT. Variable domain in full (rest from reference TRBV5-1 and TRBJ1-6): KAGVTQTPRYLIKTRGQQVTLSCSPISGHRSVSWYQQTPGQGLQFLFEYFSETQRNKGNFPGRFSGRQFSNSRSEMNVSTLELGDSALYLCASSLGGGDSNSPLHFGNGTRLTVT.

This clonotype was detected only once. V gene TRBV12-3 or TRBV12-4 combines with J gene TRBJ1-2; tentative D call: TRBD1 (6 bases). Between the trimmed V and J ends, which lost 2 bases and 4 bases, there was a span of 14 bases. This CDR3 is built from 15 residues. The CDR3 sequence: CASSLFRGPGYGYTF. CDR3 coding DNA: TGTGCCAGCAGTTTATTCCGGGGGCCGGGCTATGGCTACACCTTC.

The chain combines TRBV25-1 with TRBJ2-5; D gene unclear. The CDR3 totals 14 residues. Trimming shortened V by 4 bases and J by 4 bases, and 13 bases separated the two germline ends. The germline V gene encodes CDR1 MGHDK and CDR2 SYGVNS. CDR3 DNA: TGTGCCAGCAGTGCCCCAGGTTACGGAGAGACCCAGTACTTC. Protein sequence: CASSAPGYGETQYF.

A remark on this clonotype: The junction and the germline gene differ at one end; a read error may be behind it. V is TRBV6-1 and J is TRBJ2-3, with D perhaps matching TRBD1 (5 bases). The CDR3 has 14 amino acids. Germline-derived CDR1 and CDR2 are MNHNS and SASEGT. The CDR3, as DNA: TGTGCCAGCAGCGAGACAGCCGTCACATATACGCAGTATTTT. Translating it yields CASSETAVTYTQYF.

A few counts support this clonotype. J is TRBJ2-2 and V is TRBV20-1; D is ambiguous. This CDR3 is 14 amino acids long. The V end was cut by 0 bases, the J end by 2 bases, with 7 bases between. The germline CDR1 and CDR2 sequences are DFQATT and SNEGSKA (reference sequence). DNA for the CDR3: TGCAGTGCTAGAGATCCAGTTAACACCGGGGAGCTGTTTTTT. Translated, it gives CSARDPVNTGELFF.

This clonotype came up a few times. The rearrangement links TRBV9 to TRBJ1-1; the D gene is possibly TRBD1 (6 bases). This CDR3 is 14 amino acids long. Germline V gene sequence: CDR1 SGDLS, CDR2 YYNGEE. The V end lost 3 bases, the J end lost 0 bases, and 9 bases lay between the germline ends. CDR3 coding DNA: TGTGCCAGCAGCGGGACAGTATTGAACACTGAAGCTTTCTTT. Translating it yields CASSGTVLNTEAFF.

A few counts support this clonotype. This chain uses TRBV29-1 with TRBJ1-5; D gene ambiguous. The ends were cut back, 7 bases at V and 4 bases at J, with 11 bases in the middle. The CDR3 contains 12 residues. Germline V gene lookup returns CDR1 SQVTM and CDR2 ANQGSEA. The CDR3 region has the DNA TGCAGCGCCTCACATGAGAATCAGCCCCAGCATTTT. This encodes CSASHENQPQHF.

This clonotype was counted between two and nine times. This chain uses TRBV7-2 with TRBJ1-4; D is unclear. Trimming removed 1 base at V and 4 bases at J, with 10 bases between. The CDR3 runs 15 residues. Germline-derived CDR1 and CDR2 are SGHTA and FQGNSA. The CDR3 sequence: CASSLGPYGNEKLFF. The DNA of the CDR3 is TGTGCCAGCAGCTTAGGTCCGTATGGTAATGAAAAACTGTTTTTT.